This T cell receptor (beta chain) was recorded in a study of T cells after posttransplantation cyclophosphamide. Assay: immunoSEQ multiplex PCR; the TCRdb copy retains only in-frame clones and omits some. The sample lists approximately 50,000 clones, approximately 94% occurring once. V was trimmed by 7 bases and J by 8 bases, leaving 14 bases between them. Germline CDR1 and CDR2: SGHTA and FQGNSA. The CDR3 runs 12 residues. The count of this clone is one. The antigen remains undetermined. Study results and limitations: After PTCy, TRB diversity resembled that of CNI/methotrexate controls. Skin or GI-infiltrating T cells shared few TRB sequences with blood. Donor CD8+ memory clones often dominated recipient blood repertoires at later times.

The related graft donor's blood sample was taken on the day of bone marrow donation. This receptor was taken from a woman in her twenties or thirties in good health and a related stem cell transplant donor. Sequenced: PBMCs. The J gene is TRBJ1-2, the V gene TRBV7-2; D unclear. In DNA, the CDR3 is TGTGCCAGCAACCGGGGAGTGAGGGGCTACACCTTC. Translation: CASNRGVRGYTF.